This T cell receptor beta chain was captured in a study of T cell clonotyping in hematopoietic cell transplantation. Looking at the study overall: Recipients' pretransplant samples followed cytoreduction. The study, taken as a whole, reports: Recipient TCR diversity dropped after transplant; expanded clonotypes rose from day 30 to 180. Broader posttransplant TCR repertoire diversity was predicted by graft donor and pretransplant recipient Inverse Simpson Index values.

The data were produced by immunoSEQ multiplex PCR, yet TCRdb's version contains in-frame clones alone and is incomplete. The table lists about 21,000 clones, approximately 87% of them singletons. A note on this clone: Its specificity is unknown.

Sample time point: recipient sample about 28 days before transplant, after cytoreduction. Recipients were bled about 28 days pretransplant and at posttransplant days 30, 100, 180. CDR1 is SGHNT, CDR2 YENEEA, per germline. The CDR3 consists of 15 residues. With V trimmed by 1 base and J by 5 bases, 5 bases remained unmatched. This receptor was taken from a man aged 18-30 years with biphenotypic leukemia. Some clones in this sample may be carry-over from other donors' samples. This chain connects TRBV11-3 to TRBJ2-5; 9 nucleotides align to TRBD2. Sequenced here: peripheral blood mononuclear cells, sampled before stem cell transplant. DNA of the CDR3: TGTGCCAGCAGCTTAGTGCGGGAGGGGATGGAGACCCAGTACTTC. The encoded protein is CASSLVREGMETQYF.